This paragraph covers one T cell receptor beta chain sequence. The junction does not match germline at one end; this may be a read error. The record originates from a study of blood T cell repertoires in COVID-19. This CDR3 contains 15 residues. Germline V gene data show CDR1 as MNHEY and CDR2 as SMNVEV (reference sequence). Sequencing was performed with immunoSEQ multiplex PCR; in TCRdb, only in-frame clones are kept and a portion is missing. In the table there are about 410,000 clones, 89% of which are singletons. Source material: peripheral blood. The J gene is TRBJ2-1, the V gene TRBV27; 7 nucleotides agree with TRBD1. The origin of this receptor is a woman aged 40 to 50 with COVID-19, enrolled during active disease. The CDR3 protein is CASSLGRGSFNEQFF. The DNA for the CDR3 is TGTGCCAGCAGTTTGGGCAGGGGGTCCTTCAATGAGCAGTTCTTC.